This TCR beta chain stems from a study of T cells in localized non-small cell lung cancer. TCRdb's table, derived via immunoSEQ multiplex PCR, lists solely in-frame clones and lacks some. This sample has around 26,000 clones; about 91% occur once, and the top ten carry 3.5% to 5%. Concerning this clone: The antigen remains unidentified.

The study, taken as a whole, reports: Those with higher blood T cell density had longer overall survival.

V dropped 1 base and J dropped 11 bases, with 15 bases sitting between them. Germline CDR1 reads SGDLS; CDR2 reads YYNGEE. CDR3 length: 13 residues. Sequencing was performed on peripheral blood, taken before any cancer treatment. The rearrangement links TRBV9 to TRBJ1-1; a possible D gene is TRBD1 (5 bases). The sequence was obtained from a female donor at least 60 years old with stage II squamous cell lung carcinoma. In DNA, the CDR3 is TGTGCCAGCAGCGTATCAGGGCGAGCGGATGCTTTCTTT. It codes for CASSVSGRADAFF.